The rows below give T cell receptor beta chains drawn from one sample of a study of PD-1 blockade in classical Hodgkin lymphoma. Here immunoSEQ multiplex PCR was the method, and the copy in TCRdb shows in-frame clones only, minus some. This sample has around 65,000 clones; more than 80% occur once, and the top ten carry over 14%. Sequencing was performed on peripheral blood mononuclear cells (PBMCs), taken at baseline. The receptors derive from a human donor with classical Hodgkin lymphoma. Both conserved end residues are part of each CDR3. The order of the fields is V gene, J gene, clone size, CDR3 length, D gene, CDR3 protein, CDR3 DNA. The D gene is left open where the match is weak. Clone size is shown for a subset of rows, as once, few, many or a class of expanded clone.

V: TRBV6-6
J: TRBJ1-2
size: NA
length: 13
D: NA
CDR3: CASSYSNDRRYTF
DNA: TGTGCCAGCAGTTACTCGAACGACAGGCGCTACACCTTC

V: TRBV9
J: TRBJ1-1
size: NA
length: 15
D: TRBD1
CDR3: CASSVGTGPETEAFF
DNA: TGTGCCAGCAGCGTAGGGACAGGGCCTGAGACTGAAGCTTTCTTT

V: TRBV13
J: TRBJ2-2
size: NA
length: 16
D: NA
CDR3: CASSPRLVRRAGELFF
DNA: TGTGCCAGCAGCCCAAGACTAGTTCGACGTGCCGGGGAGCTGTTTTTT

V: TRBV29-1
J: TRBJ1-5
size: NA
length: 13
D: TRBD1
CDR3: CSVETGSNQPQHF
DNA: TGCAGCGTCGAGACAGGGAGCAATCAGCCCCAGCATTTT

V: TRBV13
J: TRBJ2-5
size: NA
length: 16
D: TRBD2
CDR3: CASSLDASGGQETQYF
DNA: TGTGCCAGCAGCTTAGATGCTAGCGGGGGACAAGAGACCCAGTACTTC

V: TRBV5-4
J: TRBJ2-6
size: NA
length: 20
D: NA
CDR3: CASSLGKVTDIISGANVLTF
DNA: TGTGCCAGCAGCTTGGGGAAGGTGACAGATATTATCTCTGGGGCCAACGTCCTGACTTTC

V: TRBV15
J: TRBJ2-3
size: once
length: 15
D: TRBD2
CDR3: CATSRGTSGLDTQYF
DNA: TGTGCCACCAGCAGAGGGACTAGCGGTTTGGATACGCAGTATTTT

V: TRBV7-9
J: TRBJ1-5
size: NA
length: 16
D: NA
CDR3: CASSPAVGSANQPQHF
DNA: TGTGCCAGCAGCCCCGCGGTGGGCTCGGCCAATCAGCCCCAGCATTTT

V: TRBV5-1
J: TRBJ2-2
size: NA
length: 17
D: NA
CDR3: CASSLPLAVMNTGELFF
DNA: TGCGCCAGCAGCTTGCCGTTAGCGGTCATGAACACCGGGGAGCTGTTTTTT

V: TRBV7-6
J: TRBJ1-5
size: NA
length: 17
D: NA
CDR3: CASSLNQGFNSNQPQHF
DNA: TGTGCCAGCAGCTTAAATCAGGGATTCAATAGCAATCAGCCCCAGCATTTT

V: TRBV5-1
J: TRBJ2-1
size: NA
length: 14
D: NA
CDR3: CASTLWQAPNEQFF
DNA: TGCGCCAGCACTCTCTGGCAGGCCCCAAATGAGCAGTTCTTC

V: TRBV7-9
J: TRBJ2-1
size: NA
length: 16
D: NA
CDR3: CASSHTSRVPKGEQFF
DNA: TGTGCCAGCAGCCACACCAGCAGGGTACCAAAAGGTGAGCAGTTCTTC

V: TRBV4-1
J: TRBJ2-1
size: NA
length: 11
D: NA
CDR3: CASSQDSEQFF
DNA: TGCGCCAGCAGCCAAGACAGTGAGCAGTTCTTC

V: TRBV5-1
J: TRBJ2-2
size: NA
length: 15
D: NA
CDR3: CASRTGQIRTGELFF
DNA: TGCGCCAGCAGGACGGGACAAATTCGGACCGGGGAGCTGTTTTTT

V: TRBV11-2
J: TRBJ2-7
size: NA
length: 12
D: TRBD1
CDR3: CASSLTGEEQYF
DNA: TGTGCCAGCAGCCTTACAGGGGAAGAGCAGTACTTC

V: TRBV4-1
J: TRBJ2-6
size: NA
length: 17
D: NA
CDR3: CASSQQRVGAGANVLTF
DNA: TGCGCCAGCAGCCAGCAACGGGTTGGGGCTGGGGCCAACGTCCTGACTTTC